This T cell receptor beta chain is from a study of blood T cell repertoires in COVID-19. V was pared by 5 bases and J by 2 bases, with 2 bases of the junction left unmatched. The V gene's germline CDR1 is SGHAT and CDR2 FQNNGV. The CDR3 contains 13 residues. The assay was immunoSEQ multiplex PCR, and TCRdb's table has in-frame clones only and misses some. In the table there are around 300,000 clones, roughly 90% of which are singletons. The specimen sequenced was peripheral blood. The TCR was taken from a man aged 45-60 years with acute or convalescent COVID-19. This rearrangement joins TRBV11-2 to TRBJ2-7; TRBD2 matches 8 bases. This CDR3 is CASSPGGPYEQYF. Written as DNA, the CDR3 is TGTGCCAGCAGCCCGGGGGGGCCCTACGAGCAGTACTTC.